The TCR beta chain under discussion was sequenced for a study of blood T cells in healthy people across ages. Whole-study results and caveats: Age showed a roughly linear inverse relationship with TCR beta diversity per million T cells.

As regards this clonotype: Its antigen is not identified.

A sample-barcoded 5' primer and a J-beta primer mix were used in a second PCR of roughly 6 to 12 cycles. Each cDNA molecule carried a tag from a template-switch adaptor that contained 12 random nucleotides. TCRdb reprocessed the 5' RACE reads with MiXCR, giving one entry per CDR3 protein. This table has under 850,000 distinct CDR3 sequences, roughly 40% appearing once. The CDR3 is 17 amino acids. Germline loops: CDR1 SGHTA, CDR2 FQGNSA. With 1 base clipped from V and 5 bases from J, the junction kept 9 bases outside the gene matches. The chain joins TRBV7-2 to TRBJ2-3; 10 nucleotides align to TRBD2. The source is a man in his late teens or twenties in good health. Sequencing input: blood. The CDR3 region has the DNA TGTGCCAGCAGCTTAGAGGCAGCGGGGGGGATTTTAGATACGCAGTATTTT. Its translation is CASSLEAAGGILDTQYF.